What follows describes a single T cell receptor beta chain. The germline gives CDR1 SGHRS, CDR2 YFSETQ. J gave up 3 bases and V 7 bases, and 9 bases lay outside the gene matches. This CDR3 has 15 amino acids. Sequencing was performed with immunoSEQ multiplex PCR; in TCRdb, only in-frame clones are kept and a portion is missing. The repertoire holds around 120,000 clones, 86% seen once, with approximately 7.2% in the top ten. This sample is drawn from a study of blood T cell repertoires in COVID-19. The sequencing input was peripheral blood. The TCR sequence derives from a man in his sixties or seventies who had recovered from COVID-19. The V and J genes are TRBV5-1 and TRBJ1-1, with 10 bases that match TRBD1. The CDR3 protein is CASVPDRGTHTEAFF. Here the CDR3 DNA reads TGCGCCAGCGTCCCGGACAGGGGGACCCACACTGAAGCTTTCTTT.